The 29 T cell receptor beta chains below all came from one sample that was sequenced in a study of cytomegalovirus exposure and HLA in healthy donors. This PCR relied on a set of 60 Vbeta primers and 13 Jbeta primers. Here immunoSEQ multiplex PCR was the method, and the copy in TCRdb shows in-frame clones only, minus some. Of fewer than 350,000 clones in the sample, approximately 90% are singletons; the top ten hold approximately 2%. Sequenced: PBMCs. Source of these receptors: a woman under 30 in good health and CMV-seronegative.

The DNA for the CDR3 is TGTGCCAGCAGCGTAGGGGGACAGGGTGGAACTGAAGCTTTCTTT. Translation: CASSVGGQGGTEAFF. The V and J genes are TRBV9 and TRBJ1-1; 9 bases map to TRBD1. The V segment lost 0 bases and the J segment 5 bases; nucleotides outside the gene matches: 5. The germline CDR1 and CDR2 sequences are SGDLS and YYNGEE. This CDR3 has 15 amino acids.

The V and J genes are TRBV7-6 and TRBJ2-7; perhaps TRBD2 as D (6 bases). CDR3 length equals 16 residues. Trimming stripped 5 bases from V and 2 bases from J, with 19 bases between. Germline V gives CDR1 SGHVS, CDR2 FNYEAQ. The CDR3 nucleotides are TGTGCCAGCAGCAAGTGGTCCGGGACTCCTACCTACGAGCAGTACTTC. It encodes CASSKWSGTPTYEQYF.

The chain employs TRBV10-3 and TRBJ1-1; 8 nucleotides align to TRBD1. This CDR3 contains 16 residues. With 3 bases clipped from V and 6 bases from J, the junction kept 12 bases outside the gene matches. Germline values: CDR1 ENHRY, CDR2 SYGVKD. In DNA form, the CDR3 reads TGTGCCATCAGTGAAGTCAGGGGGCATAGGGGCCCTGAAGCTTTCTTT. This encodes CAISEVRGHRGPEAFF.

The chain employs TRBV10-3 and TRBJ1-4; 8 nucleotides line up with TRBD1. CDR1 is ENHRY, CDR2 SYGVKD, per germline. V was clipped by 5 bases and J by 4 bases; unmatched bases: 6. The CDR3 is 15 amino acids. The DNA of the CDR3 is TGTGCCATCAGTCCCCGGACAGGGAGTAATGAAAAACTGTTTTTT. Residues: CAISPRTGSNEKLFF.

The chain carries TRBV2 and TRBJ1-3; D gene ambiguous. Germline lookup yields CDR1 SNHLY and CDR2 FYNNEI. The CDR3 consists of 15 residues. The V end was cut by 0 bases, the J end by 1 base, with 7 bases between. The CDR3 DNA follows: TGTGCCAGCAGTGAAGCTTTACAGTCTGGAAACACCATATATTTT. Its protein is CASSEALQSGNTIYF.

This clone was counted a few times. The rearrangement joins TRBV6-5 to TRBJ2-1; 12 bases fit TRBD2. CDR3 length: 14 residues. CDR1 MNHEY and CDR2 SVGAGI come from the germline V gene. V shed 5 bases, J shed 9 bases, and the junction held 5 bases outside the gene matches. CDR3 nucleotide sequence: TGTGCCAGCAGTCTAGCGGGGGGGCCACGTGAGCAGTTCTTC. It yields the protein CASSLAGGPREQFF.

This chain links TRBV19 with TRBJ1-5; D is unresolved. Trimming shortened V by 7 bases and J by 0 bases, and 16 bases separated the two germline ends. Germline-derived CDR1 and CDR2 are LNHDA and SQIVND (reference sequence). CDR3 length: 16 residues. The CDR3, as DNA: TGTGCCAGTACGGAGCGAGGGAATCCTAGCAATCAGCCCCAGCATTTT. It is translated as CASTERGNPSNQPQHF.

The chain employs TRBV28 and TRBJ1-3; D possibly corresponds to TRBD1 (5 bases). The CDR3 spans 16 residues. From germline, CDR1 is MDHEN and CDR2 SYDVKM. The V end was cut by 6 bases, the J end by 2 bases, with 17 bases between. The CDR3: CASSGSGGSAGNTIYF. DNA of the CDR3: TGTGCCAGCAGCGGATCCGGGGGTTCAGCTGGAAACACCATATATTTT.

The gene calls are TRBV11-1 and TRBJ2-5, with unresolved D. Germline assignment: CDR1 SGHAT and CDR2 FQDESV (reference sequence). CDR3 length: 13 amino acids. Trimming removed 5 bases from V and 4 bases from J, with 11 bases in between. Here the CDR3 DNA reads TGTGCCAGCAGCCTTCGGGTCAGAGAGACCCAGTACTTC. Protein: CASSLRVRETQYF.

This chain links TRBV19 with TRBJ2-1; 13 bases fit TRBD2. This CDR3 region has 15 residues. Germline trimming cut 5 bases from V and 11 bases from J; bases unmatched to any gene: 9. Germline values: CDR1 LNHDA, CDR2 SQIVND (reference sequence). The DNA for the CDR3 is TGTGCCAGTAGTTCTCGGACTAGCGGGGGTATGAAGCAGTTCTTC. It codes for CASSSRTSGGMKQFF.

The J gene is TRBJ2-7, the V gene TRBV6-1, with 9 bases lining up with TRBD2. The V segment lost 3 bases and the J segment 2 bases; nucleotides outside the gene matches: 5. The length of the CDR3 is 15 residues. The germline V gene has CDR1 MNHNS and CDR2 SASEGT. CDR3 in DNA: TGTGCCAGCAGTGAGAGGCTAGCGGGGCCCTACGAGCAGTACTTC. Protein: CASSERLAGPYEQYF.

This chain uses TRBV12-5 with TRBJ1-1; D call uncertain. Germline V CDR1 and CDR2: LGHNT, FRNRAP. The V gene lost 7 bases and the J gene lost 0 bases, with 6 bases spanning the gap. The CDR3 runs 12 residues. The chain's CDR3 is CASAPMNTEAFF. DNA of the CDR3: TGTGCTAGTGCCCCTATGAACACTGAAGCTTTCTTT.

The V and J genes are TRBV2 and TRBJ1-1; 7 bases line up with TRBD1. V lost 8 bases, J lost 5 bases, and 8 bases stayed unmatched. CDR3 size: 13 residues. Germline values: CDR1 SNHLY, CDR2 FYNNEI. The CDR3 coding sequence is TGTGCCAGCCGGTACGACAGGGAAACTGAAGCTTTCTTT. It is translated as CASRYDRETEAFF.

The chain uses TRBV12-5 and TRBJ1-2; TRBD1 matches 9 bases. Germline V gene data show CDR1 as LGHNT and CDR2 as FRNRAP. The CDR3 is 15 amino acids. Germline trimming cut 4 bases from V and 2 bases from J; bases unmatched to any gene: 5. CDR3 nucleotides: TGTGCTAGTGGTTCGGGACAGGGAGGGAACTATGGCTACACCTTC. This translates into CASGSGQGGNYGYTF.

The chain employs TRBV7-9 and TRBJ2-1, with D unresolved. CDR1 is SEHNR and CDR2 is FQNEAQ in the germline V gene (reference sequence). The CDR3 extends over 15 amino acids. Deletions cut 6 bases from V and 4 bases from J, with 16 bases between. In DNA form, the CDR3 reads TGTGCCAGCAGTCGCCCCCTGCGAGAGTACAATGAGCAGTTCTTC. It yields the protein CASSRPLREYNEQFF.

DNA for the CDR3: TGTGCCAGCAGCGCGGGGCTGGTCTACGAGCAGTACTTC. Protein product: CASSAGLVYEQYF. This chain joins TRBV7-2 and TRBJ2-7; possibly TRBD2 for D (6 bases). V lost 5 bases to trimming and J lost 3 bases, with 11 bases between them. CDR3 length: 13 amino acids. Germline V gene lookup returns CDR1 SGHTA and CDR2 FQGNSA.

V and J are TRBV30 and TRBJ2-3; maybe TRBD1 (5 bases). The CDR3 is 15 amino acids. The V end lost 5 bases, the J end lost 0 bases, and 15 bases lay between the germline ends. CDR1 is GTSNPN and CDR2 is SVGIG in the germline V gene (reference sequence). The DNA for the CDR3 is TGTGCCTGGTTAAATTACAGGAAGAGCACAGATACGCAGTATTTT. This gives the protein CAWLNYRKSTDTQYF.

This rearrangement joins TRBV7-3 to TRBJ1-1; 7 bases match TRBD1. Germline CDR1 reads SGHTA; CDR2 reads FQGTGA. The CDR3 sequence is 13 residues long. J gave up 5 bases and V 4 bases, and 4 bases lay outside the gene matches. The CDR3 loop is CASSSHRGTEAFF. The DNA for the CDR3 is TGTGCCAGCAGCTCCCACAGGGGAACTGAAGCTTTCTTT.

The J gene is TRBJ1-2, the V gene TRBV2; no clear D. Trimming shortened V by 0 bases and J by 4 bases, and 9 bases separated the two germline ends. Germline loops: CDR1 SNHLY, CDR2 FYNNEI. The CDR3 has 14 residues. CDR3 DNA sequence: TGTGCCAGCAGTGAAGCGAGGCGGAGCTATGGCTACACCTTC. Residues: CASSEARRSYGYTF.

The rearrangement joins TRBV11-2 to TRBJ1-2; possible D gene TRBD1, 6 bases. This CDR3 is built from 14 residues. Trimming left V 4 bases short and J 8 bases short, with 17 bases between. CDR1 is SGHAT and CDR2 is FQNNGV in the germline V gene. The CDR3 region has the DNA TGTGCCAGCAGCTACCGACGGGCAGGGGACGGCTACACCTTC. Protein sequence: CASSYRRAGDGYTF.

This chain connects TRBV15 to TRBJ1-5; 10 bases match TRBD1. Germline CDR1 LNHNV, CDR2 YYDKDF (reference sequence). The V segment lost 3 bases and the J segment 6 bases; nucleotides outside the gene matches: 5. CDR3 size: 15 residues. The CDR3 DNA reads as TGTGCCACCAGCAGCCTGACAGGGGGCGGTCAGCCCCAGCATTTT. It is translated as CATSSLTGGGQPQHF. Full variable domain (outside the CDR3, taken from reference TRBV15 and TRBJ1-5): DAMVIQNPRYQVTQFGKPVTLSCSQTLNHNVMYWYQQKSSQAPKLLFHYYDKDFNNEADTPDNFQSRRPNTSFCFLDIRSPGLGDTAMYLCATSSLTGGGQPQHFGDGTRLSIL.

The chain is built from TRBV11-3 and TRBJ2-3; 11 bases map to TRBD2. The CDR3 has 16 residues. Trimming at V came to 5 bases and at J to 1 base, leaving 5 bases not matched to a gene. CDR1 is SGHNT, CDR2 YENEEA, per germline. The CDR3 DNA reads TGTGCCAGCAGCACCCGACTAGCGGGGCGCACAGATACGCAGTATTTT. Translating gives CASSTRLAGRTDTQYF.

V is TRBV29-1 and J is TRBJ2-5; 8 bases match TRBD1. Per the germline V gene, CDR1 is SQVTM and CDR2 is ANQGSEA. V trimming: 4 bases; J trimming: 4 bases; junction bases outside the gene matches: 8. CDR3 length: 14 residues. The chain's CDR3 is CSVVRATGVETQYF. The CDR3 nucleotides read TGCAGCGTTGTGAGGGCGACAGGGGTAGAGACCCAGTACTTC.

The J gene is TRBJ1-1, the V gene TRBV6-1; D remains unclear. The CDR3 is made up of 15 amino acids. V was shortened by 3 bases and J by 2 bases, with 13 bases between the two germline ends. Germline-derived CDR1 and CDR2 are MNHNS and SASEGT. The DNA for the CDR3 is TGTGCCAGCAGTGATACGAAAACAGCTAACACTGAAGCTTTCTTT. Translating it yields CASSDTKTANTEAFF.

CDR3 coding DNA: TGTGCCAGCACCAACGCGGGAGCCTATGGCTACACCTTC. This gives the protein CASTNAGAYGYTF. The chain recombines TRBV6-5 with TRBJ1-2, with no clear D. Per the germline V gene, CDR1 is MNHEY and CDR2 is SVGAGI. V was trimmed by 7 bases and J by 4 bases, leaving 13 bases between them. The CDR3 is made up of 13 amino acids.

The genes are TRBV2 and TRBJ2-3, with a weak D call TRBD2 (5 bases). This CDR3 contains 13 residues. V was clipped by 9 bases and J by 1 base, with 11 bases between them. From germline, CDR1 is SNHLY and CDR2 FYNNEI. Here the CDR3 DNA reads TGTGCCAGAGCGGAAATGGGCACAGATACGCAGTATTTT. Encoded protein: CARAEMGTDTQYF.

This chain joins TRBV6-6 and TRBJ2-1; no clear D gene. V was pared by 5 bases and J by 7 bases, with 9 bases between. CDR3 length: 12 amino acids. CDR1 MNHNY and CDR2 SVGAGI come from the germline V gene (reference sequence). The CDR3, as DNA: TGTGCCAGCAGTCACATAATAAATGAGCAGTTCTTC. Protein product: CASSHIINEQFF.

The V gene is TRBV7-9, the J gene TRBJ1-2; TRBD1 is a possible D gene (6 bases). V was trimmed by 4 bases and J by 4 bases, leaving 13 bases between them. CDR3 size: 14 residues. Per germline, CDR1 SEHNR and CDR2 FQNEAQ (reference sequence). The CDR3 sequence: CASSSSTGGYGYTF. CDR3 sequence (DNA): TGTGCCAGCAGCTCCTCGACAGGAGGCTATGGCTACACCTTC.

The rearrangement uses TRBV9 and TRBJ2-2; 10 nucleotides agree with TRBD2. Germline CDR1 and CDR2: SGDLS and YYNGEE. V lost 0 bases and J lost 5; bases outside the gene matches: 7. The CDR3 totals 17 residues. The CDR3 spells CASSVATGTSATGELFF. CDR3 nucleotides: TGTGCCAGCAGCGTAGCGACCGGGACTAGCGCTACCGGGGAGCTGTTTTTT.